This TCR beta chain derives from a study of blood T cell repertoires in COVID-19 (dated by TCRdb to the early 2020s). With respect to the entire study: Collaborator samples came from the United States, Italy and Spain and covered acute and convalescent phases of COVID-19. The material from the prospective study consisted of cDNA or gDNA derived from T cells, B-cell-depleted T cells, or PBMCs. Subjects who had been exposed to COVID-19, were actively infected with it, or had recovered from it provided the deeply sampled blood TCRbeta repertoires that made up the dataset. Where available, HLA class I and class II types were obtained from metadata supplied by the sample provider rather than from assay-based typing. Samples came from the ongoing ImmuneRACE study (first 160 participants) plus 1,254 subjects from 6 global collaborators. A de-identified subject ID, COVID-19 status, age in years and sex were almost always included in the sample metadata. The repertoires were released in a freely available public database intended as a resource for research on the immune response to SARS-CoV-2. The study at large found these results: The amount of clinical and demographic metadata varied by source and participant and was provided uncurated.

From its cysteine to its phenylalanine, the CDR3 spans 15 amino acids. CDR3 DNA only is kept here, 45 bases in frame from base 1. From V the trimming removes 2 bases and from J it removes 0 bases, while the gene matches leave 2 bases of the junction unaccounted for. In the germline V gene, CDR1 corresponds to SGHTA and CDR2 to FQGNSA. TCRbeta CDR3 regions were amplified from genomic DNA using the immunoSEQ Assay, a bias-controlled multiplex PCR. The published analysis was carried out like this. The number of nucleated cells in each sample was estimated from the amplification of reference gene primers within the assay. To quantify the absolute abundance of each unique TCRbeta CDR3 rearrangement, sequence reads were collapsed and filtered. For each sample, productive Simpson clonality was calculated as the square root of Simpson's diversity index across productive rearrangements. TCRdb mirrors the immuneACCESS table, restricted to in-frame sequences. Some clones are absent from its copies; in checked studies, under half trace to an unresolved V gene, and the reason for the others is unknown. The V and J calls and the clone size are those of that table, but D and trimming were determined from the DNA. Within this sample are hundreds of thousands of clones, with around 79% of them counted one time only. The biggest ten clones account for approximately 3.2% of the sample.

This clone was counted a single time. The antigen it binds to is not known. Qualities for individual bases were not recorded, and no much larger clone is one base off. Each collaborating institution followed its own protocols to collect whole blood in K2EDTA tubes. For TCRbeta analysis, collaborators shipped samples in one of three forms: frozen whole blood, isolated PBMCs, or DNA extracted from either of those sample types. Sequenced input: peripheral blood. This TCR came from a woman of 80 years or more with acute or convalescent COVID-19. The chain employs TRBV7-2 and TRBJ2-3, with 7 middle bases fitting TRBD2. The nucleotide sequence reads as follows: TGTGCCAGCAGCTTACTAGCGGCTAGCACAGATACGCAGTATTTT. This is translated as CASSLLAASTDTQYF.